This T cell receptor (beta chain) is drawn from a study of blood T cells in healthy people across ages. This clonotype has just a few counts. Primers used in a second PCR of roughly 6 to 11 cycles were a sample-barcoded 5' primer and a J-beta primer mix. TCRdb processed the 5' RACE reads anew with MiXCR; each CDR3 protein has one entry. The sample lists roughly 720,000 distinct CDR3 sequences, 53% occurring once. Germline V lookup: CDR1 MNHEY, CDR2 SVGAGI. V was pared by 2 bases and J by 14 bases, with 18 bases of the junction left unmatched. The CDR3 is 16 amino acids. The sequence came from a man of 80 years or more in good health. The V gene is TRBV6-5, the J gene TRBJ2-3; 8 bases are a match to TRBD2. The sequenced sample consisted of blood. Here the CDR3 DNA reads TGTGCCAGCAGTTACCTCCCTGATGAAGCGGGAGAGGGCGCGTATTTT. Translated, it gives CASSYLPDEAGEGAYF.